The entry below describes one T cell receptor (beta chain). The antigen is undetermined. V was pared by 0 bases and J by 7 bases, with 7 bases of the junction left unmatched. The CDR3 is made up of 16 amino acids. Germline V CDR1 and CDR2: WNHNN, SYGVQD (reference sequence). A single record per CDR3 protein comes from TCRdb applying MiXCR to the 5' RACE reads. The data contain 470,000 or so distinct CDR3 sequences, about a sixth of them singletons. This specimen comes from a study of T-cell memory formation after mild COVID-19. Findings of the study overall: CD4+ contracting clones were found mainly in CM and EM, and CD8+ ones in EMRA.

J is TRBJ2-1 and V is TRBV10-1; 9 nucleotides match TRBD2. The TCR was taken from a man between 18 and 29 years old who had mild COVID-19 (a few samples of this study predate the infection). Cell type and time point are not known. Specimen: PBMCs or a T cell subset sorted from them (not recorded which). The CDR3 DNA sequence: TGCGCCAGCAGTGAGTCAGGTAGCGGGGGTGGAAATGAGCAGTTCTTC. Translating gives CASSESGSGGGNEQFF.